The clone carrying this T cell receptor (beta chain) was observed a single time. No antigen is known for it. This specimen comes from a study of cytomegalovirus exposure and HLA in healthy donors. On the study more broadly: HLA-typed donors were the source of approximately 88 million unique TCRs, which an early data release held. Study observations and caveats: Rates of TCR association differed by HLA locus in a later analysis, with DRB1 highest and HLA-C lowest. Per a later analysis, 15,000 to 20,000 TCR beta sequences showed association with HLA alleles at 0.05 false discovery rate.

Both 60 Vbeta primers and 13 Jbeta primers went into the PCR. The assay was immunoSEQ multiplex PCR, and TCRdb's table has in-frame clones only and misses some. The data contain 170,000 or so clones, over 80% of them seen just once; the ten biggest clones take up 1.6%. Germline V gene data show CDR1 as SGHAT and CDR2 as FQNNGV. With V trimmed by 0 bases and J by 8 bases, 10 bases remained unmatched. The CDR3 loop spans 16 amino acids. V usage is TRBV11-2 and J usage is TRBJ2-1; 7 bases fit TRBD2. The sequencing sample was made of PBMCs. This clonotype was sampled from a man aged 50 or older in good health and CMV-seronegative. The CDR3 region is CASSLDGQRGGHEQFF. In nucleotides, the CDR3 is TGTGCCAGCAGCTTAGATGGCCAGCGGGGTGGTCATGAGCAGTTCTTC.